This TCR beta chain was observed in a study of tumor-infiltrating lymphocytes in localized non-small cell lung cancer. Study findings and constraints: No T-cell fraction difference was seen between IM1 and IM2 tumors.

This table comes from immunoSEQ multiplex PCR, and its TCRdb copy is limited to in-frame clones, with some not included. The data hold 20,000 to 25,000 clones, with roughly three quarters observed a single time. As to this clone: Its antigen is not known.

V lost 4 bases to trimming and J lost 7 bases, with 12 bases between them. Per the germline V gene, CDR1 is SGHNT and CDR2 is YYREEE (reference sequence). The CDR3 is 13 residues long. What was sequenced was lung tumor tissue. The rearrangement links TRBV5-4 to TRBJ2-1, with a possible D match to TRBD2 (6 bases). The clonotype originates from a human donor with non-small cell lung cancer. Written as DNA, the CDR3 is TGTGCCAGCAGCCGACTAGAGGGTAATGAGCAGTTCTTC. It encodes CASSRLEGNEQFF.